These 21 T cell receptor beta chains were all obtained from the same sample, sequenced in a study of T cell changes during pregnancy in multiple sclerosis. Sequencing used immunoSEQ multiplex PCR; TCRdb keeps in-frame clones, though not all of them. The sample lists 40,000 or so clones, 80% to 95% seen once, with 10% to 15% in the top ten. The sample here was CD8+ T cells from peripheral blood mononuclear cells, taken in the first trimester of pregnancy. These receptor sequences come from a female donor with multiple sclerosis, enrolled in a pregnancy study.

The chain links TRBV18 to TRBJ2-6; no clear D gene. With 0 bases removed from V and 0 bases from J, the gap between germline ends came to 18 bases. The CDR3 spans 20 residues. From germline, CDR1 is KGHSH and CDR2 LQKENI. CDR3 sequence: CASSPPQLLLRYSGANVLTF. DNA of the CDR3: TGTGCCAGCTCACCACCCCAACTCCTATTACGTTACTCTGGGGCCAACGTCCTGACTTTC.

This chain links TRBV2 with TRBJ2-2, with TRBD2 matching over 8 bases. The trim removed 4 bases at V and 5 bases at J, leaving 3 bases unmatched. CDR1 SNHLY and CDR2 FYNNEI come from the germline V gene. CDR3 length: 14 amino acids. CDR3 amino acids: CASSAGLETGELFF. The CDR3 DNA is TGTGCCAGCAGTGCGGGACTAGAGACCGGGGAGCTGTTTTTT.

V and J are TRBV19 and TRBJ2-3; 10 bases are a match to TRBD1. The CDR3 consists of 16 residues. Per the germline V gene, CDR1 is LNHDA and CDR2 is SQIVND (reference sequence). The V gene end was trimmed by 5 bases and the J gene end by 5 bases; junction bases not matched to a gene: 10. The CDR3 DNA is TGTGCCAGTAGTGCACCGGGACAGGGGTATGGAGATACGCAGTATTTT. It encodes CASSAPGQGYGDTQYF.

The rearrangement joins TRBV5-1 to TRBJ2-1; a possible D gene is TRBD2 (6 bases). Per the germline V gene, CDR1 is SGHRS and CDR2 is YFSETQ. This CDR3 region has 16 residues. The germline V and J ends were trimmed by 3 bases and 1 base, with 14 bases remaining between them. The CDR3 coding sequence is TGCGCCAGCAGCTGGGAGGCGAGGGGTTCCTACAATGAGCAGTTCTTC. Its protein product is CASSWEARGSYNEQFF. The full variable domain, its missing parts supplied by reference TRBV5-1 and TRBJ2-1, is KAGVTQTPRYLIKTRGQQVTLSCSPISGHRSVSWYQQTPGQGLQFLFEYFSETQRNKGNFPGRFSGRQFSNSRSEMNVSTLELGDSALYLCASSWEARGSYNEQFFGPGTRLTVL.

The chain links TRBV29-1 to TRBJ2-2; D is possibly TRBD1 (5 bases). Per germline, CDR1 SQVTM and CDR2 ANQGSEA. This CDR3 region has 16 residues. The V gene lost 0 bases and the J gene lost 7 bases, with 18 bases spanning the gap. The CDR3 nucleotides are TGCAGCGTTGAAGATATAGAAGGGGAAGATGACGGGGAGCTGTTTTTT. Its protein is CSVEDIEGEDDGELFF.

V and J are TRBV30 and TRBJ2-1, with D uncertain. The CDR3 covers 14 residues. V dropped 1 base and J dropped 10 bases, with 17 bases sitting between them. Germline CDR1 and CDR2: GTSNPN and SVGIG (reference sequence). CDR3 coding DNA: TGTGCCTGGAGTGGGCCTTCCCAGAGCAGGGAGCAGTTCTTC. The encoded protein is CAWSGPSQSREQFF.

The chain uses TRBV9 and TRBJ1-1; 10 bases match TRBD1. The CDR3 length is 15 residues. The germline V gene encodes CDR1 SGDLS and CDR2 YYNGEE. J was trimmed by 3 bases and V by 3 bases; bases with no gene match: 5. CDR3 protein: CASSAPGQGYTEAFF. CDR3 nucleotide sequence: TGTGCCAGCAGCGCGCCGGGACAGGGGTACACTGAAGCTTTCTTT.

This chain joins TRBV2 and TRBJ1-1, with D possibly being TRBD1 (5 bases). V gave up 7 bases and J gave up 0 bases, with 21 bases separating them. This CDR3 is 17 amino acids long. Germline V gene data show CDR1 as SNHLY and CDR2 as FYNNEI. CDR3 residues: CASKFPRQMHMNTEAFF. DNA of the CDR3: TGTGCCAGCAAATTCCCCCGACAGATGCACATGAACACTGAAGCTTTCTTT. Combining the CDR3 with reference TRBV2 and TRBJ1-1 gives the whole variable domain EPEVTQTPSHQVTQMGQEVILRCVPISNHLYFYWYRQILGQKVEFLVSFYNNEISEKSEIFDDQFSVERPDGSNFTLKIRSTKLEDSAMYFCASKFPRQMHMNTEAFFGQGTRLTVV.

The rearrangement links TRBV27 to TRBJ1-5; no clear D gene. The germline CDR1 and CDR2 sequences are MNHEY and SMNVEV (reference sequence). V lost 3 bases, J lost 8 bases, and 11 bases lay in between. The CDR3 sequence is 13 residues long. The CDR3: CASSLVVTEPQHF. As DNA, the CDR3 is TGTGCCAGCAGTTTGGTCGTCACAGAGCCCCAGCATTTT.

Written as DNA, the CDR3 is TGTGCCAGCAGTGAATCGGCGGGAAACGTCGGGGAGCTGTTTTTT. Its protein is CASSESAGNVGELFF. The chain carries TRBV6-4 and TRBJ2-2; a possible D gene is TRBD2 (6 bases). V shed 3 bases and J shed 7 bases, with 15 bases lying between them. There are 15 residues in the CDR3. CDR1 is MRHNA, CDR2 SNTAGT, per germline.

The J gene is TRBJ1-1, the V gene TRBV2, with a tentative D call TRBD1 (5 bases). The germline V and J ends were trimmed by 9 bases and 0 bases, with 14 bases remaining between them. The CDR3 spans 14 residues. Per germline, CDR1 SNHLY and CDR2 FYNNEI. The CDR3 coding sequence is TGTGCCAGGGGGCGGTGGGGCATGAACACTGAAGCTTTCTTT. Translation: CARGRWGMNTEAFF. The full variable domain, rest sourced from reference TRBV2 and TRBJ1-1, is EPEVTQTPSHQVTQMGQEVILRCVPISNHLYFYWYRQILGQKVEFLVSFYNNEISEKSEIFDDQFSVERPDGSNFTLKIRSTKLEDSAMYFCARGRWGMNTEAFFGQGTRLTVV.

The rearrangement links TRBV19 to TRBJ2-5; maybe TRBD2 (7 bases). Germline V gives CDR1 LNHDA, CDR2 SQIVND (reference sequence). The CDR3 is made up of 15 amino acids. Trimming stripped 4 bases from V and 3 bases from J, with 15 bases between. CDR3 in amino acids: CASSRWGGAEETQYF. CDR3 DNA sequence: TGTGCCAGTAGTAGGTGGGGGGGGGCCGAAGAGACCCAGTACTTC. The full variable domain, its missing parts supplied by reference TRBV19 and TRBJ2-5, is DGGITQSPKYLFRKEGQNVTLSCEQNLNHDAMYWYRQDPGQGLRLIYYSQIVNDFQKGDIAEGYSVSREKKESFPLTVTSAQKNPTAFYLCASSRWGGAEETQYFGPGTRLLVL.

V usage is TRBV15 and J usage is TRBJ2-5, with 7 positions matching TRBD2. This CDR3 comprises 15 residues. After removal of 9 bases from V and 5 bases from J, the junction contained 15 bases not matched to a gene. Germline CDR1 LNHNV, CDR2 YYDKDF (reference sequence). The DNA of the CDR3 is TGTGCCACTACCCGGGGGGAAAGAGTATCGGAGACCCAGTACTTC. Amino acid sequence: CATTRGERVSETQYF.

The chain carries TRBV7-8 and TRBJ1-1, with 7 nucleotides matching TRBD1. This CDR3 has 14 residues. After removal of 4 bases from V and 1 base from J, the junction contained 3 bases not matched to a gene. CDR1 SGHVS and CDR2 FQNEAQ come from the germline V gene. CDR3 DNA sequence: TGTGCCAGCAGCTCGTGGGACAGGAACACTGAAGCTTTCTTT. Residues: CASSSWDRNTEAFF.

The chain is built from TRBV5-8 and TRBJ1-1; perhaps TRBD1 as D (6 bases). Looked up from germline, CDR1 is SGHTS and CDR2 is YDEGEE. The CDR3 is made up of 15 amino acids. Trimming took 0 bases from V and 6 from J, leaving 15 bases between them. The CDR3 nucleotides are TGTGCCAGCAGCTTGGGGTCAGGGGCGGGGGCTGAAGCTTTCTTT. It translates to CASSLGSGAGAEAFF. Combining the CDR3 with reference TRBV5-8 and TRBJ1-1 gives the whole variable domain EAGVTQSPTHLIKTRGQQATLRCSPISGHTSVYWYQQALGLGLQFLLWYDEGEERNRGNFPPRFSGRQFPNYSSELNVNALELEDSALYLCASSLGSGAGAEAFFGQGTRLTVV.

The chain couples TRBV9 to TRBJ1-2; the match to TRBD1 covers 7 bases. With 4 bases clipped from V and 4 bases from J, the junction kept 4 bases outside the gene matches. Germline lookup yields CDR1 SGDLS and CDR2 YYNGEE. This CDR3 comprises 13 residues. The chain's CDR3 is CASSPGTVYGYTF. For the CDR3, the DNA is TGTGCCAGCAGCCCAGGGACAGTCTATGGCTACACCTTC.

This CDR3 is CASSYSGAHQPQHF. The DNA for the CDR3 is TGTGCCAGCAGTTACTCGGGGGCGCACCAGCCCCAGCATTTT. The chain is built from TRBV6-5 and TRBJ1-5, with TRBD1 as a possible D gene (6 bases). Trimming took off 0 bases at V and 7 bases at J, with 10 bases between the two ends. Germline CDR1 MNHEY, CDR2 SVGAGI. The CDR3 runs 14 residues.

CDR3 bases: TGTGCCAGTAGTATACAGGGGGCATTGGATTATGGCTACACCTTC. Its translation is CASSIQGALDYGYTF. The chain links TRBV19 to TRBJ1-2; 8 bases align to TRBD1. V lost 2 bases to trimming and J lost 5 bases; unmatched junction nucleotides: 7. CDR3 size: 15 residues. The germline CDR1 and CDR2 sequences are LNHDA and SQIVND (reference sequence).

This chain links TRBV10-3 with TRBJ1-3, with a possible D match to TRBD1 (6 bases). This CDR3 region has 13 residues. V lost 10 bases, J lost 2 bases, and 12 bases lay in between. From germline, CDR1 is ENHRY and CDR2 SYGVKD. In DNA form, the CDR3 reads TGTGCCACGACGCACAGGGCTGGAAACACCATATATTTT. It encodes CATTHRAGNTIYF.

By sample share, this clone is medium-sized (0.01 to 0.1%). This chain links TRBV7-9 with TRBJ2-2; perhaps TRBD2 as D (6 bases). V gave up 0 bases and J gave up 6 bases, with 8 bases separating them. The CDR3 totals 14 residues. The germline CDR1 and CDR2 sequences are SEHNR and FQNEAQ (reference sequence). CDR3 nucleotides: TGTGCCAGCAGCTTAGCTCCTAGCGCCGGGGAGCTGTTTTTT. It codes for CASSLAPSAGELFF.

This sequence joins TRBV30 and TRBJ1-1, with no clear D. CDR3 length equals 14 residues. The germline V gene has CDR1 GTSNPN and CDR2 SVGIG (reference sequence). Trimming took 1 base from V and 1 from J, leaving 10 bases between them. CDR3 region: CAWSEIRGNTEAFF. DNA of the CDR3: TGTGCCTGGAGTGAAATCCGGGGGAACACTGAAGCTTTCTTT.